Below, 12 T cell receptor beta chains from the same sample are listed, as sequenced in a study of blood T cell repertoires in COVID-19. Using immunoSEQ multiplex PCR, the repertoire was profiled, and TCRdb retains in-frame clones only, with some absent. The data show tens of thousands of clones, with 80% to 85% seen just once and around 40% held by the top ten. Sequenced: peripheral blood. The receptors here all came from an elderly man with acute or convalescent COVID-19.

The CDR3 here is CASSTPSGSPSYEQYF. CDR3 DNA: TGTGCCAGCAGTACCCCTAGCGGGAGTCCCTCCTACGAGCAGTACTTC. The rearrangement joins TRBV28 to TRBJ2-7; 10 nucleotides match TRBD2. Germline values: CDR1 MDHEN, CDR2 SYDVKM. Unmatched junction bases numbered 7, after V lost 5 bases and J lost 0 bases. This CDR3 spans 16 amino acids. Supplemented by reference TRBV28 and TRBJ2-7, the full variable domain reads DVKVTQSSRYLVKRTGEKVFLECVQDMDHENMFWYRQDPGLGLRLIYFSYDVKMKEKGDIPEGYSVSREKKERFSLILESASTNQTSMYLCASSTPSGSPSYEQYFGPGTRLTVT.

The chain carries TRBV18 and TRBJ2-7; TRBD1 agrees at 9 bases. CDR3 length equals 13 residues. The V and J ends lost 6 bases and 7 bases, in that order; junction bases with no gene match: 7. CDR1 and CDR2 (germline): KGHSH, LQKENI. The CDR3 DNA sequence: TGTGCCAGCTCTCGACAGGGGGACACGGAGCAGTACTTC. This codes for CASSRQGDTEQYF.

This clone occurred once. The chain employs TRBV29-1 and TRBJ2-5, with D possibly TRBD2 on 6 matching bases. Germline CDR1 is SQVTM and CDR2 is ANQGSEA. This CDR3 has 11 residues. Between the trimmed V and J ends, which lost 7 bases and 4 bases, there was a span of 10 bases. CDR3 nucleotide sequence: TGCAGCGGCGGGACGCGAGAGACCCAGTACTTC. Its translation is CSGGTRETQYF.

The V and J genes are TRBV7-3 and TRBJ1-1, with 8 bases fitting TRBD1. The germline CDR1 and CDR2 sequences are SGHTA and FQGTGA. This CDR3 has 13 amino acids. V shed 3 bases, J shed 10 bases, and the junction held 7 bases outside the gene matches. The CDR3 DNA reads TGTGCCAGCAGCTTTGCAGGGGGCACGGGAGCTTTCTTT. Amino acid sequence: CASSFAGGTGAFF.

V and J are TRBV29-1 and TRBJ2-1; the match to TRBD2 covers 8 bases. CDR1 and CDR2 from the germline V gene are SQVTM and ANQGSEA. The CDR3 has 14 residues. V shed 0 bases and J 8 bases; nucleotides not matched to a gene: 6. The CDR3 DNA sequence: TGCAGCGTTGAAGATACCAACGGGAGGGATGAGCAGTTCTTC. Protein product: CSVEDTNGRDEQFF.

The chain employs TRBV11-2 and TRBJ2-7; 8 bases map to TRBD2. This CDR3 is 14 amino acids long. Germline assignment: CDR1 SGHAT and CDR2 FQNNGV. With 5 bases clipped from V and 5 bases from J, the junction kept 8 bases outside the gene matches. For the CDR3, the DNA is TGTGCCAGCAGCGTCAGCGGGAGTTACGACGAGCAGTACTTC. It yields the protein CASSVSGSYDEQYF.

The rearrangement uses TRBV30 and TRBJ1-5, with D unclear. Germline lookup yields CDR1 GTSNPN and CDR2 SVGIG (reference sequence). Trimming shortened V by 0 bases and J by 0 bases, and 9 bases separated the two germline ends. The CDR3 sequence is 15 residues long. The CDR3 here is CAWSVSRYSNQPQHF. As DNA, the CDR3 is TGTGCCTGGAGTGTCTCCAGGTATAGCAATCAGCCCCAGCATTTT.

The gene calls are TRBV11-2 and TRBJ2-5; D might be TRBD1 (6 bases). This CDR3 spans 14 amino acids. Germline values: CDR1 SGHAT, CDR2 FQNNGV. The germline V and J ends were trimmed by 0 bases and 4 bases, with 9 bases remaining between them. The CDR3, as DNA: TGTGCCAGCAGCTTAGAACAGGGATCAGAGACCCAGTACTTC. Amino acid sequence: CASSLEQGSETQYF.

This sequence joins TRBV2 and TRBJ1-2; maybe TRBD1 (6 bases). Germline loops: CDR1 SNHLY, CDR2 FYNNEI. With 7 bases removed from V and 5 bases from J, the gap between germline ends came to 17 bases. The CDR3 length is 14 residues. The CDR3 protein is CASKRDSQGYGYTF. The CDR3 DNA follows: TGTGCCAGCAAGCGGGACTCCCAGGGGTATGGCTACACCTTC.

The V and J genes are TRBV18 and TRBJ2-2; the D is unclear. The CDR3 length is 15 residues. Germline assignment: CDR1 KGHSH and CDR2 LQKENI. V lost 5 bases and J 5 bases, leaving 15 bases between the germline ends. DNA of the CDR3: TGTGCCAGCTCAGCGGCCCTCCCTGGAACCGGGGAGCTGTTTTTT. Its translation is CASSAALPGTGELFF.

This rearrangement joins TRBV18 to TRBJ2-2, with D possibly matching TRBD1 (6 bases). V lost 2 bases and J lost 3, with 10 bases in between. In germline, CDR1 is KGHSH, CDR2 LQKENI. CDR3 length equals 15 residues. The CDR3 sequence is CASSPGTPDTGELFF. The DNA for the CDR3 is TGTGCCAGCTCACCAGGGACACCCGACACCGGGGAGCTGTTTTTT.

The chain has TRBV19 and TRBJ2-5; the match to TRBD2 covers 10 bases. From germline, CDR1 is LNHDA and CDR2 SQIVND (reference sequence). The ends lost 1 base at V and 5 bases at J; junction bases unmatched: 4. This CDR3 comprises 15 residues. This CDR3 reads CASSIASGSWETQYF. The CDR3 DNA sequence: TGTGCCAGTAGTATAGCTAGCGGGAGCTGGGAGACCCAGTACTTC.